Each of the 31 T cell receptor beta chains below was sequenced from the same sample in a study of T cell clonotyping in hematopoietic cell transplantation (dated by TCRdb to the early 2020s). Taken with the paper, the label for time point translates to: recipient sample about 28 days before transplant, after cytoreduction. Library preparation employed the immunoSEQ multiplex PCR assay. Imported from immuneACCESS, the table was reduced by TCRdb to in-frame sequences with V and J called. These copies leave out some clones; in studies compared against another copy, an unresolved V gene accounts for under half, and the cause of the remainder is not known. This sample comprises roughly 46,000 clones, roughly 80% of them detected only once. About 5.4% of the sample comes from the top ten. The specimen was peripheral blood mononuclear cells, collected before stem cell transplant. The receptors stem from a man aged 55 to 69 with myelodysplastic syndrome. Some clones in this sample may be carry-over from other donors' samples.

The V gene is TRBV20-1, the J gene TRBJ1-1, with D possibly TRBD1 on 5 matching bases. This CDR3 contains 9 residues. The V and J ends lost 5 bases and 10 bases respectively, with 8 bases between them. Germline CDR1 and CDR2: DFQATT and SNEGSKA (reference sequence). In DNA form, the CDR3 reads TGCAGTGCTCCCGGGGGAGCTTTCTTT. This sequence encodes CSAPGGAFF.

This chain uses TRBV30 with TRBJ2-2; 7 bases agree with TRBD1. V shed 1 base, J shed 6 bases, and the junction held 5 bases outside the gene matches. Germline V gene sequence: CDR1 GTSNPN, CDR2 SVGIG (reference sequence). The CDR3 has 14 residues. The CDR3 reads CAWSGTGEAGELFF. The CDR3 nucleotides are TGTGCCTGGAGTGGCACAGGGGAAGCCGGGGAGCTGTTTTTT.

V usage is TRBV19 and J usage is TRBJ2-6; D remains ambiguous. The CDR3 has 14 residues. The V end was cut by 3 bases, the J end by 0 bases, with 3 bases between. Germline loops: CDR1 LNHDA, CDR2 SQIVND (reference sequence). As DNA, the CDR3 is TGTGCCAGTAGTATTTACTCTGGGGCCAACGTCCTGACTTTC. Its protein product is CASSIYSGANVLTF.

The chain has TRBV6-1 and TRBJ2-7, with 11 bases matching TRBD1. There are 13 residues in the CDR3. Germline CDR1 reads MNHNS; CDR2 reads SASEGT. V lost 6 bases and J lost 5; bases outside the gene matches: 3. The CDR3 coding sequence is TGTGCCAGCAGGAGGACAGGGGGCAACGAGCAGTACTTC. It specifies CASRRTGGNEQYF.

The V and J genes are TRBV7-3 and TRBJ1-1; the match to TRBD1 covers 10 bases. The J segment lost 2 bases and the V segment lost 3 bases, leaving 0 bases of the junction unmatched. CDR1 and CDR2 (germline): SGHTA, FQGTGA. This CDR3 is 14 amino acids long. CDR3 amino acids: CASSLTGGNTEAFF. The DNA of the CDR3 is TGTGCCAGCAGCTTGACAGGGGGCAACACTGAAGCTTTCTTT. Variable domain in full (rest from reference TRBV7-3 and TRBJ1-1): GAGVSQTPSNKVTEKGKYVELRCDPISGHTALYWYRQSLGQGPEFLIYFQGTGAADDSGLPNDRFFAVRPEGSVSTLKIQRTERGDSAVYLCASSLTGGNTEAFFGQGTRLTVV.

The J gene is TRBJ2-7, the V gene TRBV10-2; 8 nucleotides agree with TRBD1. Germline assignment: CDR1 WSHSY and CDR2 SAAADI. The CDR3 consists of 13 residues. V was pared by 6 bases and J by 0 bases, with 1 base of the junction left unmatched. In nucleotides, the CDR3 is TGCGCCAGCAGGGGGACAGGCTCCTACGAGCAGTACTTC. Translated, it gives CASRGTGSYEQYF.

The chain links TRBV10-3 to TRBJ2-1; a possible D gene is TRBD2 (6 bases). Germline values: CDR1 ENHRY, CDR2 SYGVKD. Trimming removed 0 bases at V and 1 base at J, with 22 bases between. CDR3 length: 20 amino acids. In nucleotides, the CDR3 is TGTGCCATCAGTGAGTCCCGGCTAGCGATCGGGTCAAGGTCCTACAATGAGCAGTTCTTC. Translation: CAISESRLAIGSRSYNEQFF.

This chain joins TRBV19 and TRBJ2-2; D remains ambiguous. The CDR3 sequence is 15 residues long. The V end lost 1 base, the J end lost 0 bases, and 6 bases lay between the germline ends. Germline V CDR1 and CDR2: LNHDA, SQIVND (reference sequence). CDR3 DNA sequence: TGTGCCAGTAGTATAGTGTCATCGAACACCGGGGAGCTGTTTTTT. Its translation is CASSIVSSNTGELFF.

The CDR3, as DNA: TGTGCCACCAGCAGGAAGACAGACTACACAGATACGCAGTATTTT. Translated, it gives CATSRKTDYTDTQYF. The chain employs TRBV15 and TRBJ2-3, with D perhaps being TRBD1 or TRBD2 (5 bases each). Trimming removed 3 bases from V and 2 bases from J, with 12 bases in between. This CDR3 comprises 15 residues. Germline V gives CDR1 LNHNV, CDR2 YYDKDF (reference sequence).

This clone was seen only a few times. The V and J genes are TRBV30 and TRBJ2-2; the match to TRBD2 covers 8 bases. Germline CDR1 is GTSNPN and CDR2 is SVGIG (reference sequence). V lost 6 bases and J lost 6; bases outside the gene matches: 9. This CDR3 contains 14 residues. In nucleotides, the CDR3 is TGTGCCTGCCAACCGGGACTAGTCGCCGGGGAGCTGTTTTTT. Translating gives CACQPGLVAGELFF.

The table lists this clone with a count of one. The CDR3 bases are TGCGCCAGCAGCCAAGACCCGGTGGTAGGAGGCTACACCTTC. Its protein is CASSQDPVVGGYTF. The genes are TRBV4-3 and TRBJ1-2; D is undetermined. Per the germline V gene, CDR1 is LGHNA and CDR2 is YSLEER. The CDR3 covers 14 residues. V lost 0 bases, J lost 8 bases, and 13 bases lay in between.

This chain uses TRBV15 with TRBJ2-7; D not certain. The CDR3 length is 13 residues. The germline gives CDR1 LNHNV, CDR2 YYDKDF (reference sequence). V lost 4 bases to trimming and J lost 1 base, with 8 bases between them. The CDR3 region is CATSKVGSYEQYF. In nucleotides, the CDR3 is TGTGCCACCAGCAAGGTTGGATCCTACGAGCAGTACTTC.

The chain couples TRBV5-4 to TRBJ1-2; D is possibly TRBD1 (5 bases). Germline V gene sequence: CDR1 SGHNT, CDR2 YYREEE (reference sequence). This CDR3 spans 14 amino acids. Trimming cost V 4 bases and J 4 bases, with 14 bases left between them. CDR3 region: CASSITGAFYGYTF. In DNA form, the CDR3 reads TGTGCCAGCAGCATTACCGGGGCCTTCTATGGCTACACCTTC.

The chain carries TRBV7-9 and TRBJ1-2; 9 bases fit TRBD1. The germline V gene has CDR1 SEHNR and CDR2 FQNEAQ (reference sequence). Trimming at V came to 5 bases and at J to 4 bases, leaving 11 bases not matched to a gene. CDR3 length: 16 residues. CDR3 in amino acids: CASSPYRDRETYGYTF. The DNA for the CDR3 is TGTGCCAGCAGCCCATATCGGGACAGGGAAACCTATGGCTACACCTTC.

This rearrangement joins TRBV2 to TRBJ2-7; D may be TRBD1 or TRBD2 (5 bases each). Deletions cut 7 bases from V and 3 bases from J, with 13 bases between. Germline V gene data show CDR1 as SNHLY and CDR2 as FYNNEI. The CDR3 contains 13 residues. CDR3 sequence reads: CASTRDGYYEQYF. The CDR3 coding sequence is TGTGCCAGCACCAGGGACGGATACTACGAGCAGTACTTC.

The V gene is TRBV4-2, the J gene TRBJ1-2; TRBD1 aligns across 8 bases. The V and J ends lost 0 bases and 7 bases, in that order; junction bases with no gene match: 10. The CDR3 has 16 residues. Germline CDR1 reads LGHNA; CDR2 reads YNFKEQ. The CDR3 nucleotides read TGTGCCAGCAGCCAAGATAGGGCAGGGGGCCGGGGTGGCTACACCTTC. Amino acids: CASSQDRAGGRGGYTF.

This sequence joins TRBV11-2 and TRBJ2-5; TRBD2 matches at 8 bases. The CDR3 loop spans 15 amino acids. V was pared by 5 bases and J by 0 bases, with 5 bases of the junction left unmatched. The germline gives CDR1 SGHAT, CDR2 FQNNGV. CDR3: CASSPPRGDQETQYF. The CDR3 coding sequence is TGTGCCAGCAGCCCTCCGCGGGGGGACCAAGAGACCCAGTACTTC.

The chain has TRBV9 and TRBJ2-1; D not certain. Germline V gives CDR1 SGDLS, CDR2 YYNGEE. This CDR3 contains 12 residues. The V end lost 4 bases, the J end lost 7 bases, and 9 bases lay between the germline ends. The CDR3 bases are TGTGCCAGCAGCCCCCATGGGAATGAGCAGTTCTTC. Its translation is CASSPHGNEQFF.

V gene TRBV5-8 combines with J gene TRBJ2-2; D uncertain. Germline-derived CDR1 and CDR2 are SGHTS and YDEGEE. The CDR3 has 15 amino acids. Trimming took 0 bases from V and 3 from J, leaving 9 bases between them. The CDR3 sequence: CASSLGPFDTGELFF. DNA of the CDR3: TGTGCCAGCAGCTTGGGTCCTTTCGACACCGGGGAGCTGTTTTTT. Full variable domain (rest looked up from reference TRBV5-8 and TRBJ2-2): EAGVTQSPTHLIKTRGQQATLRCSPISGHTSVYWYQQALGLGLQFLLWYDEGEERNRGNFPPRFSGRQFPNYSSELNVNALELEDSALYLCASSLGPFDTGELFFGEGSRLTVL.

This clone occurred a few times. The chain carries TRBV2 and TRBJ2-7; D is unclear. The CDR3 runs to 12 residues. V was trimmed by 2 bases and J by 2 bases, leaving 4 bases between them. Per germline, CDR1 SNHLY and CDR2 FYNNEI. CDR3 region: CASSEQTYEQYF. CDR3 in DNA: TGTGCCAGCAGTGAACAGACCTACGAGCAGTACTTC.

This clone was observed a few times. The CDR3 sequence: CASSLAAAGGTNTGELFF. The CDR3 nucleotides are TGTGCCAGCAGCTTAGCCGCGGCCGGGGGGACGAACACCGGGGAGCTGTTTTTT. The chain couples TRBV7-2 to TRBJ2-2, with TRBD2 matching over 7 bases. From germline, CDR1 is SGHTA and CDR2 FQGNSA. This CDR3 contains 18 residues. Germline trimming cut 0 bases from V and 0 bases from J; bases unmatched to any gene: 7.

The chain carries TRBV19 and TRBJ2-7; D is perhaps TRBD1 (6 bases). Trimming pared 3 bases from V and 2 bases from J, leaving 11 bases between. CDR1 is LNHDA and CDR2 is SQIVND in the germline V gene (reference sequence). This CDR3 is built from 14 residues. CDR3 bases: TGTGCCAGTAGTATCCCAGGGGACACCTACGAGCAGTACTTC. Translating gives CASSIPGDTYEQYF.

The rearrangement joins TRBV7-2 to TRBJ1-1, with 10 bases aligning to TRBD1. The CDR3 extends over 14 amino acids. With V trimmed by 4 bases and J by 2 bases, 1 base remained unmatched. CDR1 SGHTA and CDR2 FQGNSA come from the germline V gene. CDR3 coding DNA: TGTGCCAGCAGCTCGACAGGGGGCAACACTGAAGCTTTCTTT. This translates into CASSSTGGNTEAFF. Combining the CDR3 with reference TRBV7-2 and TRBJ1-1 gives the whole variable domain GAGVSQSPSNKVTEKGKDVELRCDPISGHTALYWYRQSLGQGLEFLIYFQGNSAPDKSGLPSDRFSAERTGGSVSTLTIQRTQQEDSAVYLCASSSTGGNTEAFFGQGTRLTVV.

The J gene is TRBJ2-1, the V gene TRBV19, with 11 bases identical to TRBD2. Unmatched junction bases numbered 7, after V lost 2 bases and J lost 10 bases. Germline assignment: CDR1 LNHDA and CDR2 SQIVND (reference sequence). This CDR3 comprises 15 residues. The DNA of the CDR3 is TGTGCCAGTAGTATACTAGCGGGGGGCCCGGGGGAGCAGTTCTTC. This encodes CASSILAGGPGEQFF.

This clone qualifies as medium-sized. V and J are TRBV7-8 and TRBJ2-2; D possibly uses TRBD1 or TRBD2 (5 bases each). V shed 5 bases and J shed 1 base, with 14 bases lying between them. The CDR3 is made up of 16 amino acids. CDR1 and CDR2 (germline): SGHVS, FQNEAQ. The CDR3 sequence is CASSPAGTGNTGELFF. The CDR3 DNA reads TGTGCCAGCAGCCCAGCTGGGACGGGGAACACCGGGGAGCTGTTTTTT.

The chain couples TRBV11-3 to TRBJ2-2; D ambiguous. CDR1 is SGHNT, CDR2 YENEEA, per germline. CDR3 length equals 15 residues. Trimming took 5 bases from V and 4 from J, leaving 14 bases between them. The CDR3 DNA follows: TGTGCCAGCAGCCGAACAACCGGCCCCACCGGGGAGCTGTTTTTT. This translates into CASSRTTGPTGELFF. Full variable domain (missing parts from reference TRBV11-3 and TRBJ2-2): EAGVVQSPRYKIIEKKQPVAFWCNPISGHNTLYWYLQNLGQGPELLIRYENEEAVDDSQLPKDRFSAERLKGVDSTLKIQPAELGDSAVYLCASSRTTGPTGELFFGEGSRLTVL.

The chain recombines TRBV5-4 with TRBJ2-2; 8 bases are shared with TRBD1. The J segment lost 1 base and the V segment lost 3 bases, leaving 5 bases of the junction unmatched. CDR3 length: 16 residues. The germline gives CDR1 SGHNT, CDR2 YYREEE (reference sequence). CDR3 nucleotide sequence: TGTGCCAGCAGCTCCTCCGGGACAGGGAACACCGGGGAGCTGTTTTTT. Its protein product is CASSSSGTGNTGELFF.

The chain recombines TRBV6-4 with TRBJ2-2, with unresolved D. The CDR3 runs 17 residues. Deletions cut 0 bases from V and 5 bases from J, with 16 bases between. Germline assignment: CDR1 MRHNA and CDR2 SNTAGT. The CDR3 region has the DNA TGTGCCAGCAGTGACTCGGTCCCGACTGGGTCTACCGGGGAGCTGTTTTTT. It is translated as CASSDSVPTGSTGELFF.

This chain links TRBV7-3 with TRBJ2-3; 8 bases are shared with TRBD2. From germline, CDR1 is SGHTA and CDR2 FQGTGA. V was clipped by 1 base and J by 10 bases; unmatched bases: 7. The CDR3 covers 14 residues. In DNA form, the CDR3 reads TGTGCCAGCAGCTTAATGAGCGGGGGTAGTCCGCAGTATTTT. The encoded protein is CASSLMSGGSPQYF. The full variable domain, its missing parts supplied by reference TRBV7-3 and TRBJ2-3, is GAGVSQTPSNKVTEKGKYVELRCDPISGHTALYWYRQSLGQGPEFLIYFQGTGAADDSGLPNDRFFAVRPEGSVSTLKIQRTERGDSAVYLCASSLMSGGSPQYFGPGTRLTVL.

The chain has TRBV5-1 and TRBJ2-1; no firm D call. The CDR3 runs 16 residues. Germline V gene sequence: CDR1 SGHRS, CDR2 YFSETQ. Trimming took off 3 bases at V and 1 base at J, with 14 bases between the two ends. The CDR3, as DNA: TGCGCCAGCAGCTCTGCCGGGTCTTTATCCTACAATGAGCAGTTCTTC. As protein: CASSSAGSLSYNEQFF. Based on the CDR3 plus reference TRBV5-1 and TRBJ2-1, the full variable domain is KAGVTQTPRYLIKTRGQQVTLSCSPISGHRSVSWYQQTPGQGLQFLFEYFSETQRNKGNFPGRFSGRQFSNSRSEMNVSTLELGDSALYLCASSSAGSLSYNEQFFGPGTRLTVL.

J is TRBJ2-1 and V is TRBV28; D gene uncertain. The germline V and J ends were trimmed by 3 bases and 9 bases, with 18 bases remaining between them. CDR3 length: 15 amino acids. Germline V gene lookup returns CDR1 MDHEN and CDR2 SYDVKM. This CDR3 is CASSFLLSRKGEQFF. The CDR3, as DNA: TGTGCCAGCAGTTTCCTTTTAAGTAGGAAAGGTGAGCAGTTCTTC.